Detailed here is one T cell receptor beta chain. The V end was cut by 1 base, the J end by 3 bases, with 9 bases between. The CDR3 is made up of 14 amino acids. CDR1 is LNHDA, CDR2 SQIVND, per germline (reference sequence). The data belong to a study of blood T cell repertoires in COVID-19. About the research overall: Sites in the United States, Italy and Spain provided acute and convalescent COVID-19 samples. PBMCs, B-cell-depleted T cells, or T cells provided the cDNA or gDNA that made up the material.

Per the study methods: Reference gene primer amplification yielded estimated nucleated cell counts. TCRdb keeps only in-frame clones here, not all; method: immunoSEQ multiplex PCR. The V and J calls and clone size are taken from that table; D and trimming were inferred from the DNA. Here the sample spans approximately 130,000 clones, approximately 85% being singletons. Specimen: peripheral blood. The receptor was derived from a human donor in a cohort sampled during active COVID-19. V and J are TRBV19 and TRBJ2-5; maybe TRBD2 (5 bases). The CDR3 sequence is CASSIVSGEETQYF. For the CDR3, the DNA is TGTGCCAGTAGTATAGTTTCCGGGGAAGAGACCCAGTACTTC.